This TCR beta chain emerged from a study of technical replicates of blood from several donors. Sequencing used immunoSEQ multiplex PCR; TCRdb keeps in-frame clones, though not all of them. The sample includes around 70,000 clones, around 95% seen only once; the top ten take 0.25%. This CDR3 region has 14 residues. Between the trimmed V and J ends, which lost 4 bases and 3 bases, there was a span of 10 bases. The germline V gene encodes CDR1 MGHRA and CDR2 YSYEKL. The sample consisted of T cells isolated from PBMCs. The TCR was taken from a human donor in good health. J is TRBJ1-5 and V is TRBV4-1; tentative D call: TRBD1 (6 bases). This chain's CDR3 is CASSLRQVNQPQHF. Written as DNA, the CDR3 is TGCGCCAGCAGCCTTCGACAGGTCAATCAGCCCCAGCATTTT.